This T cell receptor (beta chain) is from a study of blood T cells in healthy people across ages. V dropped 0 bases and J dropped 7; count of bases not matched to a gene: 6. There are 15 residues in the CDR3. Germline assignment: CDR1 DFQATT and CDR2 SNEGSKA (reference sequence). Then a second PCR, running about 7 to 11 cycles, was carried out with a sample-barcoded 5' primer and a J-beta primer mix. TCRdb independently ran MiXCR on the 5' RACE reads; one entry per CDR3 protein. The sample lists approximately 800,000 distinct CDR3 sequences; just over 55% were seen once. A few counts support this clonotype. The antigen is undetermined. General study findings and limits: Researchers judged that diversity estimates from one million T cells fell short of true values. Whereas aged donors had fewer naive CD4+ cells, long-lived donors had more of them and higher diversity.

The genes are TRBV20-1 and TRBJ2-1; TRBD2 matches at 10 bases. The sequencing sample was made of blood. This clonotype was obtained from a man aged 40-55 years in good health. The CDR3, as DNA: TGCAGTGCTAGAGAAAGTCCTAGCGGGAGAAATGAGCAGTTCTTC. It codes for CSARESPSGRNEQFF.